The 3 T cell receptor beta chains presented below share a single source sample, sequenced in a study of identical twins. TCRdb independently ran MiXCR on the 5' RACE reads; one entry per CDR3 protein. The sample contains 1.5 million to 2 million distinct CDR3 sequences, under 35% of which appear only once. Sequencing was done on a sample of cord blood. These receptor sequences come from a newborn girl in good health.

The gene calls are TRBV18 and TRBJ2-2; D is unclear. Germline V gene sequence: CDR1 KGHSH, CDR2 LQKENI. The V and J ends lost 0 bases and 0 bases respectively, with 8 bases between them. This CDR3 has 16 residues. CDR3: CASSPPYGPNTGELFF. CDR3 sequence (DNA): TGTGCCAGCTCACCACCGTACGGGCCGAACACCGGGGAGCTGTTTTTT.

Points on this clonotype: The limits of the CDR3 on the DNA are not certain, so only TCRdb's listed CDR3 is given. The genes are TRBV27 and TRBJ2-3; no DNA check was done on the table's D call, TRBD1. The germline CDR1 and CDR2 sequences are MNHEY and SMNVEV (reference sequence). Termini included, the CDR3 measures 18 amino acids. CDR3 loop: CASSLLETQYFGPGTQYF.

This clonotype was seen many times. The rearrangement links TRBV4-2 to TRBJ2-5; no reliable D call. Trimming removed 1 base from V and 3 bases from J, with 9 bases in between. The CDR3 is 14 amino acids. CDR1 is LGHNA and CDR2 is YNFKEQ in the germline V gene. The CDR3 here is CASSQVRLEETQYF. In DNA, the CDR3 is TGTGCCAGCAGCCAAGTGCGGCTTGAAGAGACCCAGTACTTC.